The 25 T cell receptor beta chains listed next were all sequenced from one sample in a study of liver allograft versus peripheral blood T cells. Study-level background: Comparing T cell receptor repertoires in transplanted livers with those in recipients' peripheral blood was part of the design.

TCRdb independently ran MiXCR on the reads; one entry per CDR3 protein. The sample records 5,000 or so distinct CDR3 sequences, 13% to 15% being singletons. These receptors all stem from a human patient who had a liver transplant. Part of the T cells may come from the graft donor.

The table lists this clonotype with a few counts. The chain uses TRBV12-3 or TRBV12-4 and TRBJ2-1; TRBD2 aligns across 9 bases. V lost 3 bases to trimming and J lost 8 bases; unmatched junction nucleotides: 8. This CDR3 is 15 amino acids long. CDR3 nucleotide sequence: TGTGCCAGCAGTTTTTTAGGACTAGCGTTGGATGAGCAGTTCTTC. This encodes CASSFLGLALDEQFF.

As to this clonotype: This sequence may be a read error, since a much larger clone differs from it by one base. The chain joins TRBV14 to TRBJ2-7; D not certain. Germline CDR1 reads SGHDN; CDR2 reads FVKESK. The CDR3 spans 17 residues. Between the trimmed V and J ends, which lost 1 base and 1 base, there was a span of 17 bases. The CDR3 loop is CASSQVLGGKQSYEQYF. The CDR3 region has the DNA TGTGCCAGCAGCCAAGTTCTGGGTGGCAAGCAGTCCTACGAGCAGTACTTC.

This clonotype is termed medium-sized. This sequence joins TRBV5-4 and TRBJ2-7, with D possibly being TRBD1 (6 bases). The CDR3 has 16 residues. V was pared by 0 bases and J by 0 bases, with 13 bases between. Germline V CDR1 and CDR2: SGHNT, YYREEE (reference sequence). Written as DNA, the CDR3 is TGTGCCAGCAGCTTGGAAGCAGGGGCCAGCTCCTACGAGCAGTACTTC. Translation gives CASSLEAGASSYEQYF. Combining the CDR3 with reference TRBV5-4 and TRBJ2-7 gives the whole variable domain ETGVTQSPTHLIKTRGQQVTLRCSSQSGHNTVSWYQQALGQGPQFIFQYYREEENGRGNFPPRFSGLQFPNYSSELNVNALELDDSALYLCASSLEAGASSYEQYFGPGTRLTVT.

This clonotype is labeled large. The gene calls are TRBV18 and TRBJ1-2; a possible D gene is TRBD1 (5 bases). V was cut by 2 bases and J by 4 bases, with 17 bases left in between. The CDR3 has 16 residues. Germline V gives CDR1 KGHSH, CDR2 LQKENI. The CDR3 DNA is TGTGCCAGCTCACCAAATCTCCAGGGTCTTCGCTATGGCTACACCTTC. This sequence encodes CASSPNLQGLRYGYTF.

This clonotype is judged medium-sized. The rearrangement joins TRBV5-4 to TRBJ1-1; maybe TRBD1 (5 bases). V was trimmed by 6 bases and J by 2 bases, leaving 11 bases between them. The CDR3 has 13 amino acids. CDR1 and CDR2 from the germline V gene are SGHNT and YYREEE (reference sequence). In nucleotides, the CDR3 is TGTGCCAGCAAATCGACAGCCAACACTGAAGCTTTCTTT. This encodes CASKSTANTEAFF.

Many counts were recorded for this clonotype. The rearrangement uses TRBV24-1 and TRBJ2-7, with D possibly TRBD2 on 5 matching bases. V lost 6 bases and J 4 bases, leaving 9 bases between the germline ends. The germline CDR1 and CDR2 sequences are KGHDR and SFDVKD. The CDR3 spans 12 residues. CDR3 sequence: CATSPGSYEQYF. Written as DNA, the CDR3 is TGTGCCACCAGTCCGGGGTCTTACGAGCAGTACTTC.

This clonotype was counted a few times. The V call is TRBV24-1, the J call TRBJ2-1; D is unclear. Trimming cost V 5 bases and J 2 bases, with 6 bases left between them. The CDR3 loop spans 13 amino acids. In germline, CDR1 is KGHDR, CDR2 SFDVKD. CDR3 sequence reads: CATSVGTYNEQFF. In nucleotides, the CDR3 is TGTGCCACCAGTGTTGGAACCTACAATGAGCAGTTCTTC.

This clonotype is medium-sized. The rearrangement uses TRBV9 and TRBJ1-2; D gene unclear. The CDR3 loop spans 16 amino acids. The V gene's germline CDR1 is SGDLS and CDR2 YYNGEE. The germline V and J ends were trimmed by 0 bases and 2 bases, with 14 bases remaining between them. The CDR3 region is CASSVDPPAVNYGYTF. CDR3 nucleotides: TGTGCCAGCAGCGTAGATCCCCCCGCAGTAAACTATGGCTACACCTTC.

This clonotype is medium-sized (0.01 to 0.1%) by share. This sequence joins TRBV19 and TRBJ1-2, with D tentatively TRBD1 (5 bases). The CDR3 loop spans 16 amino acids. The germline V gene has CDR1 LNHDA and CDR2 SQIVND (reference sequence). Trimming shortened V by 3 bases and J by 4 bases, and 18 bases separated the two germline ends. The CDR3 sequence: CASSIGGTLTSYGYTF. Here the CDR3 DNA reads TGTGCCAGTAGTATTGGCGGGACCCTAACCTCCTATGGCTACACCTTC.

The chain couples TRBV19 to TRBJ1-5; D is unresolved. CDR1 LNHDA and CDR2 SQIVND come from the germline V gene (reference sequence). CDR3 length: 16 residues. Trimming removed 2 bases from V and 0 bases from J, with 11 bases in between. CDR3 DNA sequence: TGTGCCAGTAGTATAACGCTCGAGGGTAGCAATCAGCCCCAGCATTTT. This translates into CASSITLEGSNQPQHF.

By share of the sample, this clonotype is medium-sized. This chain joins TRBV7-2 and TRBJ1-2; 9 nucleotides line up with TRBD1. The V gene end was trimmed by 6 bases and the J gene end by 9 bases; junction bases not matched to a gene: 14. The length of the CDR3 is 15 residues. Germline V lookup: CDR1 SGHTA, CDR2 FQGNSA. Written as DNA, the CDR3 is TGTGCCAGCAGTGAGGACGCCGGGACAGGGTACAGCTACACCTTC. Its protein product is CASSEDAGTGYSYTF.

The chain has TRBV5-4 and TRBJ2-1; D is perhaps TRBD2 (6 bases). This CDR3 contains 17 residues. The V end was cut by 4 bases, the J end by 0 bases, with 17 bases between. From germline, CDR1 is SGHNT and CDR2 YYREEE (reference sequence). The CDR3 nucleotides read TGTGCCAGCAGCCGAGGGGACCCGACTAGCTCCTACAATGAGCAGTTCTTC. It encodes CASSRGDPTSSYNEQFF.

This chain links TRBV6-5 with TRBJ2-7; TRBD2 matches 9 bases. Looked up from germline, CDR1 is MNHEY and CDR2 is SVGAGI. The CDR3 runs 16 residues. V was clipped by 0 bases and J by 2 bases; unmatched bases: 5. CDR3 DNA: TGTGCCAGCAGTTACTCGCTAGCGGGGCAAGCCTACGAGCAGTACTTC. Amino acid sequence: CASSYSLAGQAYEQYF.

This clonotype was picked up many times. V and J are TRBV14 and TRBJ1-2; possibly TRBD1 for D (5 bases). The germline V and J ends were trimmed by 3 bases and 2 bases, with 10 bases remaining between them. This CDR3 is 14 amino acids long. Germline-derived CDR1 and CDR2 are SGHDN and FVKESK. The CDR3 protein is CASSQVAGNYGYTF. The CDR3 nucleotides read TGTGCCAGCAGCCAGGTTGCAGGGAACTATGGCTACACCTTC.

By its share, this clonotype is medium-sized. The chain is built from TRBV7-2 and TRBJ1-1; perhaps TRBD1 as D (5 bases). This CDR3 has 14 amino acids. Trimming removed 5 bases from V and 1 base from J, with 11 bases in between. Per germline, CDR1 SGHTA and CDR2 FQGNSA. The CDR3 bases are TGTGCCAGCAGCATACAGGCCTCGAACACTGAAGCTTTCTTT. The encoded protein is CASSIQASNTEAFF.

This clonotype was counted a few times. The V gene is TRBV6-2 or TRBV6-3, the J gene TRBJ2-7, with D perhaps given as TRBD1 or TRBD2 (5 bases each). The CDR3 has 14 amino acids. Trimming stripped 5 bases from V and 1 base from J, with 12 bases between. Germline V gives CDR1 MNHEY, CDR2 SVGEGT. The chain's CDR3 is CASSKGSSSYEQYF. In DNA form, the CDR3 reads TGTGCCAGCAGTAAGGGGAGCTCTTCCTACGAGCAGTACTTC.

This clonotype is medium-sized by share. The CDR3 nucleotides read TGCAGCGTTGGTGTGGCGGGAGGTGTCTACGAGCAGTACTTC. Translation: CSVGVAGGVYEQYF. The chain has TRBV29-1 and TRBJ2-7, with 8 bases fitting TRBD2. With V trimmed by 4 bases and J by 3 bases, 8 bases remained unmatched. Germline V CDR1 and CDR2: SQVTM, ANQGSEA. The CDR3 is 14 residues long.

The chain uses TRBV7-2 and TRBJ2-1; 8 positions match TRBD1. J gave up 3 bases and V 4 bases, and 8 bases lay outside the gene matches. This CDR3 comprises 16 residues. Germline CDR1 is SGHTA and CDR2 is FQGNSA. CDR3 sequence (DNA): TGTGCCAGCAGCTCTAGGACAGGGTCTTTCTACAATGAGCAGTTCTTC. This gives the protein CASSSRTGSFYNEQFF.

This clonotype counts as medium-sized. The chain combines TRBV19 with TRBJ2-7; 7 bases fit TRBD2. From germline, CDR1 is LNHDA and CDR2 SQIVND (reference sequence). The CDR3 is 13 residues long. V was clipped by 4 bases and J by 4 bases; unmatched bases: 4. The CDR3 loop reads CASSNGLGYEQYF. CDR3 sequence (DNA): TGTGCCAGTAGTAATGGACTAGGTTACGAGCAGTACTTC.

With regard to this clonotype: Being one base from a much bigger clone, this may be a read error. DNA for the CDR3: TGTGCCGGCCGCACAAAAGCAGGGAGCAATCAGCCCCAGCATTTT. Amino acid sequence: CAGRTKAGSNQPQHF. The chain is built from TRBV27 and TRBJ1-5, with D possibly TRBD1 on 5 matching bases. Trimming took off 11 bases at V and 1 base at J, with 18 bases between the two ends. Germline V gene data show CDR1 as MNHEY and CDR2 as SMNVEV (reference sequence). This CDR3 spans 15 amino acids.

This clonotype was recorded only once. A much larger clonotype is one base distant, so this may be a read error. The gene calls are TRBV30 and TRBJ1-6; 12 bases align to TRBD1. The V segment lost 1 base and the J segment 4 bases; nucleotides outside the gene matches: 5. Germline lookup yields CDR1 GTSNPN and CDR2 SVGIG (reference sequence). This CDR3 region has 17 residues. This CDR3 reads CAWSAGTGGPYNSPLHF. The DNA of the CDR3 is TGTGCCTGGAGTGCCGGGACAGGGGGCCCGTATAATTCACCCCTCCACTTT.

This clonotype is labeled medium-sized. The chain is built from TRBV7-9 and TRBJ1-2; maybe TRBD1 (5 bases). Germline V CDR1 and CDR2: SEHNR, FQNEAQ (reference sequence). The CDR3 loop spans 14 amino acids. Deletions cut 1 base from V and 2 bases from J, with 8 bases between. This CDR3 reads CASSLGGMNYGYTF. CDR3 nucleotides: TGTGCCAGCAGCTTAGGGGGGATGAACTATGGCTACACCTTC.

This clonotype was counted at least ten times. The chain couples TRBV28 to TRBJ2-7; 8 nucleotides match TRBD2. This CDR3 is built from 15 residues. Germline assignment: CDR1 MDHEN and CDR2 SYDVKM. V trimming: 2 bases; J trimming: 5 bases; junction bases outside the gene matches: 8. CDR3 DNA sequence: TGTGCCAGCAGTTTAAAGAGCGGGAGACCCCACGAGCAGTACTTC. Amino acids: CASSLKSGRPHEQYF.

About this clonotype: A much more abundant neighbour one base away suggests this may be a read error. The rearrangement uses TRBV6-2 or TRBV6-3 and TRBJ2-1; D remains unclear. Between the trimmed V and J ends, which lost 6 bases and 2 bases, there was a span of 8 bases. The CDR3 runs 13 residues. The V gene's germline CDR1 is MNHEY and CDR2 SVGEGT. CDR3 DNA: TGTGCCAGCAGGGACGGAGCCTACAATGAGCAGTTCTTC. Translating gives CASRDGAYNEQFF.

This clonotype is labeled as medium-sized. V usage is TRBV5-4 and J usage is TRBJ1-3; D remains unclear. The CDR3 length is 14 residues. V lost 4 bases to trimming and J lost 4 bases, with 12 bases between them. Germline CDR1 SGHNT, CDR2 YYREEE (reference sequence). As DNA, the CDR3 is TGTGCCAGCAGCCCAGACTTGGGAGGAAACACCATATATTTT. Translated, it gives CASSPDLGGNTIYF.